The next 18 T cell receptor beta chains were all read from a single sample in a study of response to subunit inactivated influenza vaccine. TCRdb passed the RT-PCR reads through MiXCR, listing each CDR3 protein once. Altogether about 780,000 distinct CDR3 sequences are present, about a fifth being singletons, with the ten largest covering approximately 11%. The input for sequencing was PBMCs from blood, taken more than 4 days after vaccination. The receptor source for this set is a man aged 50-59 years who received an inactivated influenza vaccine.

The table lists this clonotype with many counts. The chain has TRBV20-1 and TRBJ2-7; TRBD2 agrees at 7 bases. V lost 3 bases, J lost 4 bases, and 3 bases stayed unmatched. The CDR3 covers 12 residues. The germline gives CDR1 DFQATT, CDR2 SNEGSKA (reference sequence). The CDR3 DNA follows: TGCAGTGCTAGCGGGAGGTTATACGAGCAGTACTTC. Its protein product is CSASGRLYEQYF.

Here the CDR3 DNA reads TGCGCCAGCAGCCAAGAGAGGGGGACCCGGAACACCATATATTTT. Its translation: CASSQERGTRNTIYF. The gene calls are TRBV4-1 and TRBJ1-3, with D perhaps matching TRBD1 (6 bases). Deletions cut 0 bases from V and 7 bases from J, with 13 bases between. The CDR3 spans 15 residues. The germline gives CDR1 MGHRA, CDR2 YSYEKL.

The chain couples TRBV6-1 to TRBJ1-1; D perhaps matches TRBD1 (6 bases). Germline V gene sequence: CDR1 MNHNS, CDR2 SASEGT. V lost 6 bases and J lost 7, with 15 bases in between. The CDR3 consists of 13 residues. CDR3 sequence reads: CASRELRGREAFF. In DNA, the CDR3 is TGTGCCAGCAGGGAACTCAGGGGTCGTGAAGCTTTCTTT.

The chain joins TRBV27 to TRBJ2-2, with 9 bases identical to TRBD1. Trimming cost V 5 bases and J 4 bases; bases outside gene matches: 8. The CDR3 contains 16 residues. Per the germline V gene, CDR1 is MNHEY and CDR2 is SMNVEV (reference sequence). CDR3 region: CASSPTGGWGTGELFF. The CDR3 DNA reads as TGTGCCAGCAGTCCTACAGGGGGCTGGGGCACCGGGGAGCTGTTTTTT.

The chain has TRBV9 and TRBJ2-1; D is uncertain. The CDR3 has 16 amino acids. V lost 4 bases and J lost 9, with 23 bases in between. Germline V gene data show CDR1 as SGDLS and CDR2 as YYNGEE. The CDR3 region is CASSPRQQIQFGEQFF. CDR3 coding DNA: TGTGCCAGCAGCCCTCGACAACAAATACAATTTGGTGAGCAGTTCTTC.

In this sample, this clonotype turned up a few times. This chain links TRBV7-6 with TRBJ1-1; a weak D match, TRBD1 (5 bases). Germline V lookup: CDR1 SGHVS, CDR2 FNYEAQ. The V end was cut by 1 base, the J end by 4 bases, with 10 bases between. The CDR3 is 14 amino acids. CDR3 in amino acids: CASSLGAGLTEAFF. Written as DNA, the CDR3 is TGTGCCAGCAGCTTAGGGGCGGGACTCACTGAAGCTTTCTTT. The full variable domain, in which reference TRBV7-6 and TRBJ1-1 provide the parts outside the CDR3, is GAGVSQSPRYKVTKRGQDVALRCDPISGHVSLYWYRQALGQGPEFLTYFNYEAQQDKSGLPNDRFSAERPEGSISTLTIQRTEQRDSAMYRCASSLGAGLTEAFFGQGTRLTVV.

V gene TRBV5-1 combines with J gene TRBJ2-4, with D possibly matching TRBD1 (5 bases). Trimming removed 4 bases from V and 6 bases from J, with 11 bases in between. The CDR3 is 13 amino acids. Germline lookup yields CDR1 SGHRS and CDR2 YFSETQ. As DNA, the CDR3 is TGCGCCAGCAGCCCGGATGACAGAAACATTCAGTACTTC. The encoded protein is CASSPDDRNIQYF.

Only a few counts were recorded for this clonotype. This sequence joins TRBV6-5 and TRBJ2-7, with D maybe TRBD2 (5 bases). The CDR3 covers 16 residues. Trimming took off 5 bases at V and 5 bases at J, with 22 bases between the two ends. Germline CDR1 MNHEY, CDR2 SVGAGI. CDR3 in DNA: TGTGCCAGCAGTCCTCCCGGGGTAGGAGCTAATGACGAGCAGTACTTC. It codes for CASSPPGVGANDEQYF.

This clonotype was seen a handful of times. CDR3 residues: CASKGTEAPSYNEQFF. CDR3 nucleotide sequence: TGTGCCAGCAAGGGTACCGAGGCGCCCTCCTACAATGAGCAGTTCTTC. The rearrangement links TRBV7-9 to TRBJ2-1; D is uncertain. This CDR3 spans 16 amino acids. With 7 bases removed from V and 0 bases from J, the gap between germline ends came to 16 bases. CDR1 and CDR2 from the germline V gene are SEHNR and FQNEAQ (reference sequence). The full variable domain, with the rest looked up from reference TRBV7-9 and TRBJ2-1, is DTGVSQNPRHKITKRGQNVTFRCDPISEHNRLYWYRQTLGQGPEFLTYFQNEAQLEKSRLLSDRFSAERPKGSFSTLEIQRTEQGDSAMYLCASKGTEAPSYNEQFFGPGTRLTVL.

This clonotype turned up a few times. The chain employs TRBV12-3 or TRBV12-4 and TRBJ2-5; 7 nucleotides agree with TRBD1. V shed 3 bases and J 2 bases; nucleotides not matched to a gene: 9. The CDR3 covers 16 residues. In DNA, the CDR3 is TGTGCCAGCAGTTTTTTTTATTTGGACAGGCAAGAGACCCAGTACTTC. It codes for CASSFFYLDRQETQYF.

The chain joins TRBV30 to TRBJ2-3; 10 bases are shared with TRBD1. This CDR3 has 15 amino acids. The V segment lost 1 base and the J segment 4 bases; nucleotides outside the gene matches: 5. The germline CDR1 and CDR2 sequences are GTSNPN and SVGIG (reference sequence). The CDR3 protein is CAWSAEGQGSDTQYF. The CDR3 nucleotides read TGTGCCTGGAGTGCCGAGGGACAGGGGTCAGATACGCAGTATTTT.

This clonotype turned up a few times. DNA for the CDR3: TGCAGTGCCCTGCAGGGGGGTAAAGAAAAACTGTTTTTT. Its translation is CSALQGGKEKLFF. The V call is TRBV20-1, the J call TRBJ1-4; 7 bases match TRBD1. The germline CDR1 and CDR2 sequences are DFQATT and SNEGSKA (reference sequence). This CDR3 has 13 residues. J gave up 8 bases and V 6 bases, and 9 bases lay outside the gene matches.

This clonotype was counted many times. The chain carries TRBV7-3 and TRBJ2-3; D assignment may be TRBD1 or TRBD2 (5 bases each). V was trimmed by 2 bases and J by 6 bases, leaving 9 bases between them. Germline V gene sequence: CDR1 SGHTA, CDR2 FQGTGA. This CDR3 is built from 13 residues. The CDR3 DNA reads TGTGCCAGCAGCTTACCAGGGAGTGATACGCAGTATTTT. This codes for CASSLPGSDTQYF. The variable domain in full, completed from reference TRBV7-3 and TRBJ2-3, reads GAGVSQTPSNKVTEKGKYVELRCDPISGHTALYWYRQSLGQGPEFLIYFQGTGAADDSGLPNDRFFAVRPEGSVSTLKIQRTERGDSAVYLCASSLPGSDTQYFGPGTRLTVL.

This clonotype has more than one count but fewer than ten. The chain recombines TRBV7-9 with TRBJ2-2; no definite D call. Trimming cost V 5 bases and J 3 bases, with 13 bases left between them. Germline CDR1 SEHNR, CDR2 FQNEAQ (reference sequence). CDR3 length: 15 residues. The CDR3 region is CASSTPDTYTGELFF. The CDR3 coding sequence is TGTGCCAGCAGCACACCCGACACCTACACCGGGGAGCTGTTTTTT.

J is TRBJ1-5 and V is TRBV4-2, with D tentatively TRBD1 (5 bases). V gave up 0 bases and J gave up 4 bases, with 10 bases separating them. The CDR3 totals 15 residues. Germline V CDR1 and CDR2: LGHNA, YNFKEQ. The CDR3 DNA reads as TGTGCCAGCAGCCAAGAAGGGGACCGAAATCAGCCCCAGCATTTT. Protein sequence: CASSQEGDRNQPQHF.

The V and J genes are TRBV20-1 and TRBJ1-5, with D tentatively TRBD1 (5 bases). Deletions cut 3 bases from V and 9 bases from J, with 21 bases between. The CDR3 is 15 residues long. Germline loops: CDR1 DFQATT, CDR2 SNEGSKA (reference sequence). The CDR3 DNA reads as TGCAGTGCTAGGCCTGCAGACGGGGGGTTCGTGCCCCAGCATTTT. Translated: CSARPADGGFVPQHF.

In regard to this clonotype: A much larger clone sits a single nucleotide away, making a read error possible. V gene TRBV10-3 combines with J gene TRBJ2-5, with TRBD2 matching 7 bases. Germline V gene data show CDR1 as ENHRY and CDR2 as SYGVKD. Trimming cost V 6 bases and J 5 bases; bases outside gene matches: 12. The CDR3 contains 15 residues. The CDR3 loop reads CAISEVRGVGETQYF. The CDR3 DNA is TGTGCCATCAGCGAAGTACGGGGGGTGGGGGAGACCCAGTACTTC.

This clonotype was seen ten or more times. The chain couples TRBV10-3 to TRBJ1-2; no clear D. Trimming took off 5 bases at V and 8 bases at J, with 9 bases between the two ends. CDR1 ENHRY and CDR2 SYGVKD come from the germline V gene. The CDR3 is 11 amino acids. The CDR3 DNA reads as TGTGCCATCAGTAACTCTGGCGGCTACACCTTC. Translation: CAISNSGGYTF.